Listed below are T cell receptor beta chains from one sample, sequenced in a study of T-cell reconstitution after alpha-beta-depleted transplantation in children. One entry per CDR3 protein results from TCRdb running MiXCR on the PCR reads. This table has some 500,000 distinct CDR3 sequences, approximately 29% appearing once. The sequences come from PBMCs from the stem cell graft donor, collected from the stem cell graft. These receptors were collected from a human donor who donated a stem cell graft to a child with aplastic anemia. Both conserved end residues are part of each CDR3. A D gene is named only where the DNA matches it firmly. Size tells how often a clone was seen (once, few, many) or the class of an expanded clone, and some rows leave it out.

>TRBV5-1|TRBJ2-5|TRBD2|once
TGCGCCAGCAGCATACTAGCGGGAGAGTTGGAGACCCAGTACTTC
CASSILAGELETQYF
>TRBV27|TRBJ1-2|TRBD1|NA
TGTGCCAGCAGTTCTCCTGGCAGGGGGGACGGCTACACCTTC
CASSSPGRGDGYTF
>TRBV20-1|TRBJ2-5|TRBD2|few
TGCAGTGCCCCCGCGGGGGGCCAAGAGACCCAGTACTTC
CSAPAGGQETQYF
>TRBV10-3|TRBJ2-2|NA|NA
TGTGCCACCTCGGGGAGCGGACCCGGGGAGCTGTTTTTT
CATSGSGPGELFF
>TRBV12-3/TRBV12-4|TRBJ2-6|NA|NA
TGTGCCAGCAGCTCTTGGGAAGAGACCGTCTCTGGGGCCAACGTCCTGACTTTC
CASSSWEETVSGANVLTF
>TRBV18|TRBJ1-4|NA|few
TGTGCCAGCTCACCGAATACTAATGAAAAACTGTTTTTT
CASSPNTNEKLFF
>TRBV28|TRBJ1-3|NA|NA
TGTGCCAGCAGCCAAGGGGGTACGGCTGGAAACACCATATATTTT
CASSQGGTAGNTIYF
>TRBV27|TRBJ1-1|TRBD1|NA
TGTGCCAGCAGTTTTTTCCAGGGGGCAGGCACTGAAGCTTTCTTT
CASSFFQGAGTEAFF
>TRBV4-3|TRBJ2-2|NA|NA
TGCGCCAGCAGCCAAGAAGTGACCACCGGGGAGCTGTTTTTT
CASSQEVTTGELFF
>TRBV6-5|TRBJ2-1|TRBD2|few
TGTGCCAGCAGACCCAAGCGGGAGGGCTCTAATGAGCAGTTCTTC
CASRPKREGSNEQFF
>TRBV3-1|TRBJ2-1|NA|NA
TGTGCCAGCAGGGGGAAGATCGGGAATGAGAATGAGCAGTTCTTC
CASRGKIGNENEQFF
>TRBV5-5|TRBJ2-2|NA|few
TGTGCCAGCAGCGTACTAGGGGACACCGGGGAGCTGTTTTTT
CASSVLGDTGELFF
>TRBV25-1|TRBJ2-6|NA|few
TGTGCCAGCAGTGAAGGTGGGGCCAACGTCCTGACTTTC
CASSEGGANVLTF
>TRBV20-1|TRBJ1-2|TRBD1|few
TGCAGTGCCATTAAACCGGGGACAGGGGAAGGCTATGGCTACACCTTC
CSAIKPGTGEGYGYTF
>TRBV6-1|TRBJ2-7|NA|NA
TGTGCCAGCAGGAAGGAGTTTACAGGGCCCCCTTACGAGCAGTACTTC
CASRKEFTGPPYEQYF
>TRBV28|TRBJ1-3|NA|NA
TGTGCCAGCAGTTTTCGCCTATTAGGAAACACCATATATTTT
CASSFRLLGNTIYF
>TRBV29-1|TRBJ2-4|NA|NA
TGCAGCGTTGTTCTGTTTATTCGGAAACTAGCCAAAAACATTCAGTACTTC
CSVVLFIRKLAKNIQYF
>TRBV12-3/TRBV12-4|TRBJ2-3|NA|few
TGTGCCAGCAGTTTCCGACAGGCTGGCACAGATACGCAGTATTTT
CASSFRQAGTDTQYF
>TRBV20-1|TRBJ2-3|TRBD2|once
TGCAGTGCTAGAGTGGGACTAGCGGGAGGCACAGATACGCAGTATTTT
CSARVGLAGGTDTQYF
>TRBV12-3/TRBV12-4|TRBJ2-1|NA|NA
TGTGCCAGCAGTCCGCAGAGCCTCTACAATGAGCAGTTCTTC
CASSPQSLYNEQFF
>TRBV25-1|TRBJ2-5|NA|once
TGTGCCAGCAGCGGATGGCAGGAAGAGACCCAGTACTTC
CASSGWQEETQYF
>TRBV7-2|TRBJ2-1|NA|NA
TGTGCCAGCAGCCAATTCCGGTCCCCAGAGCAGTTCTTC
CASSQFRSPEQFF
>TRBV30|TRBJ1-5|NA|few
TGTGCCTGGGCAGGGCGGGGAAGCAATCAGCCCCAGCATTTT
CAWAGRGSNQPQHF
>TRBV11-2|TRBJ2-2|TRBD2|few
TGTGCCAGCTATAATAGACCCGGGCTAGCGGGAGGGAAGACCGGGGAGCTGTTTTTT
CASYNRPGLAGGKTGELFF